The 29 T cell receptor beta chains below all came from one sample that was sequenced in a study of identical twins. From the 5' RACE reads, TCRdb called clonotypes with MiXCR, one entry per CDR3 protein. The table shows 690,000 or so distinct CDR3 sequences, with less than 10% occurring only once. These data are also associated with another study on yellow fever vaccine responses in identical twins.

The sequenced sample consisted of PBMCs. These receptors originate from a woman between 18 and 29 years old in good health.

The chain links TRBV7-2 to TRBJ2-3; the match to TRBD2 covers 7 bases. CDR1 and CDR2 (germline): SGHTA, FQGNSA. The CDR3 is made up of 15 amino acids. The V segment lost 5 bases and the J segment 8 bases; nucleotides outside the gene matches: 13. CDR3 nucleotide sequence: TGTGCCAGCAGCCCAACGGGGGGTGGGGGAGGTACGCAGTATTTT. Protein product: CASSPTGGGGGTQYF.

This clonotype was observed many times. The V call is TRBV6-2 or TRBV6-3, the J call TRBJ2-1; a weak D match, TRBD2 (6 bases). V shed 6 bases and J shed 1 base, with 10 bases lying between them. The CDR3 is 14 amino acids. The V gene's germline CDR1 is MNHEY and CDR2 SVGEGT. This CDR3 is CASSDGGSYNEQFF. CDR3 in DNA: TGTGCCAGCAGCGACGGGGGATCCTACAATGAGCAGTTCTTC.

This clonotype appeared many times. The chain carries TRBV4-2 and TRBJ2-5, with D perhaps matching TRBD1 or TRBD2 (5 bases each). The CDR3 spans 17 residues. V lost 0 bases to trimming and J lost 1 base, with 15 bases between them. Germline CDR1 and CDR2: LGHNA and YNFKEQ. The CDR3 loop is CASSQDLGTGPQETQYF. The CDR3 coding sequence is TGTGCCAGCAGCCAAGATTTAGGGACGGGCCCCCAAGAGACCCAGTACTTC.

The V gene is TRBV25-1, the J gene TRBJ1-2; 8 bases align to TRBD1. Germline CDR1 MGHDK, CDR2 SYGVNS. With 4 bases clipped from V and 8 bases from J, the junction kept 9 bases outside the gene matches. This CDR3 comprises 14 residues. The CDR3, as DNA: TGTGCCAGCAGTGCATTAGCAGGGGGCAAAGGCTACACCTTC. Its translation: CASSALAGGKGYTF.

This clonotype was counted only a few times. The rearrangement joins TRBV9 to TRBJ2-3; possible D gene TRBD2, 6 bases. Trimming removed 2 bases at V and 4 bases at J, with 14 bases between. Germline CDR1 is SGDLS and CDR2 is YYNGEE. This CDR3 is built from 15 residues. The CDR3 DNA sequence: TGTGCCAGCAGCGTGCACGGGGGTGAGGCAGATACGCAGTATTTT. This sequence encodes CASSVHGGEADTQYF.

This clonotype appeared a few times. The rearrangement joins TRBV20-1 to TRBJ2-3, with D possibly matching TRBD2 (5 bases). The ends were cut back, 5 bases at V and 10 bases at J, with 22 bases in the middle. Germline-derived CDR1 and CDR2 are DFQATT and SNEGSKA (reference sequence). The CDR3 covers 14 residues. The CDR3 reads CSAARWQEVEAQYF. CDR3 coding DNA: TGCAGTGCTGCCAGATGGCAGGAGGTAGAGGCGCAGTATTTT.

Written as DNA, the CDR3 is TGTGCCAGCAGCTCACACACCACCTACGAGCAGTACTTC. It codes for CASSSHTTYEQYF. The chain couples TRBV7-9 to TRBJ2-7; D call uncertain. The CDR3 spans 13 residues. Germline V lookup: CDR1 SEHNR, CDR2 FQNEAQ (reference sequence). The V gene lost 4 bases and the J gene lost 2 bases, with 9 bases spanning the gap. The variable domain in full, with the rest retrieved from reference TRBV7-9 and TRBJ2-7, is DTGVSQNPRHKITKRGQNVTFRCDPISEHNRLYWYRQTLGQGPEFLTYFQNEAQLEKSRLLSDRFSAERPKGSFSTLEIQRTEQGDSAMYLCASSSHTTYEQYFGPGTRLTVT.

This clonotype was observed a handful of times. The chain recombines TRBV6-2 or TRBV6-3 with TRBJ2-1, with 14 bases identical to TRBD2. Germline V gives CDR1 MNHEY, CDR2 SVGEGT. V trimming: 3 bases; J trimming: 7 bases; junction bases outside the gene matches: 11. The CDR3 consists of 18 residues. The CDR3 is CASSYSGLAGVSWNEQFF. The DNA for the CDR3 is TGTGCCAGCAGTTATTCGGGACTAGCGGGAGTGTCGTGGAATGAGCAGTTCTTC.

This clonotype was counted only a few times. This chain uses TRBV29-1 with TRBJ2-7; D assignment may be TRBD1 or TRBD2 (5 bases each). Germline CDR1 is SQVTM and CDR2 is ANQGSEA. V was pared by 8 bases and J by 7 bases, with 24 bases between. CDR3 length equals 14 residues. CDR3 residues: CSYVEGTPSGEQYF. The DNA for the CDR3 is TGCAGCTACGTCGAGGGGACCCCCTCAGGGGAGCAGTACTTC.

This clonotype was counted ten times or more. This sequence joins TRBV12-3 or TRBV12-4 and TRBJ2-7; unclear D gene. This CDR3 comprises 11 residues. Trimming left V 6 bases short and J 6 bases short, with 9 bases between. CDR3 DNA: TGTGCCAGCAGGAGCGAGCGCGAGCAGTACTTC. Translation gives CASRSEREQYF.

Only a few counts were recorded for this clonotype. The J gene is TRBJ2-5, the V gene TRBV28, with 9 nucleotides matching TRBD2. CDR3 size: 15 residues. The germline gives CDR1 MDHEN, CDR2 SYDVKM. Trimming took 5 bases from V and 4 from J; bases not matched to a gene: 8. CDR3 in DNA: TGTGCCAGCAGTATCGTAGCGGGAGCGGGAGAGACCCAGTACTTC. Translating it yields CASSIVAGAGETQYF.

This chain joins TRBV4-3 and TRBJ2-7, with 9 bases matching TRBD1. The CDR3 extends over 16 amino acids. In germline, CDR1 is LGHNA, CDR2 YSLEER. Losses at the gene ends were 1 base for V and 5 bases for J; bases not matched to a gene: 9. The CDR3 DNA reads as TGCGCCAGCAGCCAAGTGATTGGGACAGGGACTCACGAGCAGTACTTC. It translates to CASSQVIGTGTHEQYF.

In its sample, this clonotype was seen many times. The rearrangement joins TRBV4-1 to TRBJ1-1; D gene uncertain. The CDR3 runs 14 residues. Germline V gene lookup returns CDR1 MGHRA and CDR2 YSYEKL. The V and J ends lost 2 bases and 6 bases respectively, with 13 bases between them. Here the CDR3 reads CASSQTHLYPEAFF. The CDR3 nucleotides read TGCGCCAGCAGCCAAACACATCTGTACCCTGAAGCTTTCTTT.

This clonotype was observed a few times. The chain carries TRBV20-1 and TRBJ2-7; D unresolved. The V gene lost 0 bases and the J gene lost 2 bases, with 5 bases spanning the gap. Germline lookup yields CDR1 DFQATT and CDR2 SNEGSKA (reference sequence). The CDR3 loop spans 12 amino acids. CDR3 loop: CSARDPPYEQYF. Here the CDR3 DNA reads TGCAGTGCTAGAGACCCACCCTACGAGCAGTACTTC.

The J gene is TRBJ1-5, the V gene TRBV11-2; D is ambiguous. This CDR3 contains 13 residues. The germline V and J ends were trimmed by 8 bases and 0 bases, with 8 bases remaining between them. Germline lookup yields CDR1 SGHAT and CDR2 FQNNGV. This CDR3 is CASGRDSNQPQHF. CDR3 sequence (DNA): TGTGCCAGCGGCCGTGATAGCAATCAGCCCCAGCATTTT.

The chain uses TRBV7-9 and TRBJ2-3; weak D call: TRBD1 (5 bases). Trimming removed 3 bases at V and 0 bases at J, with 13 bases between. This CDR3 contains 16 residues. Germline CDR1 is SEHNR and CDR2 is FQNEAQ (reference sequence). The CDR3 DNA sequence: TGTGCCAGCAGCTTCCTAAGGGCAGGGAGCACAGATACGCAGTATTTT. This sequence encodes CASSFLRAGSTDTQYF.

The count of this clonotype is one. The gene calls are TRBV4-2 and TRBJ2-7; 9 positions match TRBD1. Germline CDR1 LGHNA, CDR2 YNFKEQ. Trimming took 0 bases from V and 3 from J; bases not matched to a gene: 6. The CDR3 covers 16 residues. CDR3 in amino acids: CASSQEGGTGFYEQYF. In DNA form, the CDR3 reads TGTGCCAGCAGCCAAGAAGGCGGGACAGGGTTCTACGAGCAGTACTTC.

The sample holds many counts of this clonotype. The rearrangement links TRBV12-3 or TRBV12-4 to TRBJ1-5; TRBD1 might be the D (5 bases). V lost 5 bases, J lost 4 bases, and 9 bases lay in between. The CDR3 contains 13 residues. The CDR3 DNA follows: TGTGCCAGCAGTCCCCAGGGAAATCAGCCCCAGCATTTT. This sequence encodes CASSPQGNQPQHF.

With respect to this clonotype: The DNA is omitted, as the CDR3 cannot be located on it reliably, and the CDR3 follows TCRdb's listing. The chain couples TRBV12-3 or TRBV12-4 to TRBJ2-1; TRBD2 is taken as the D call from the table, unchecked against the DNA. The CDR3 comprises 15 residues, both ends counted. The chain's CDR3 is CASSFDVAGGTEGFF.

This clonotype was seen a handful of times. V usage is TRBV12-3 or TRBV12-4 and J usage is TRBJ2-7, with 9 bases that match TRBD1. The CDR3 has 17 amino acids. J gave up 2 bases and V 3 bases, and 11 bases lay outside the gene matches. CDR3 bases: TGTGCCAGCAGTTTGAATTTAGGGGACAGGGACCCCTACGAGCAGTACTTC. Translation: CASSLNLGDRDPYEQYF.

This clonotype showed up just a few times. The J gene is TRBJ2-3, the V gene TRBV5-5; 9 bases match TRBD2. CDR3 size: 16 residues. CDR1 is SGHKS, CDR2 YYEKEE, per germline (reference sequence). Unmatched junction bases numbered 7, after V lost 0 bases and J lost 5 bases. CDR3 in amino acids: CASSLDASGRKDTQYF. CDR3 sequence (DNA): TGTGCCAGCAGCTTGGATGCAAGCGGGAGGAAAGATACGCAGTATTTT.

The chain uses TRBV29-1 and TRBJ2-5, with 9 bases lining up with TRBD1. V shed 4 bases, J shed 2 bases, and the junction held 8 bases outside the gene matches. There are 15 residues in the CDR3. The germline V gene has CDR1 SQVTM and CDR2 ANQGSEA. CDR3 sequence (DNA): TGCAGCGTTGGGACAGGGGCGAATACACAAGAGACCCAGTACTTC. It yields the protein CSVGTGANTQETQYF.

This clonotype has a handful of counts. The J gene is TRBJ2-1, the V gene TRBV19; a possible D gene is TRBD1 (6 bases). The CDR3 contains 16 residues. The V end was cut by 4 bases, the J end by 0 bases, with 13 bases between. Germline CDR1 reads LNHDA; CDR2 reads SQIVND (reference sequence). The CDR3 sequence is CASSRGPGRSYNEQFF. The CDR3 DNA is TGTGCCAGTAGTAGGGGGCCTGGACGCTCCTACAATGAGCAGTTCTTC.

The V call is TRBV3-1, the J call TRBJ2-1; TRBD2 matches at 12 bases. In germline, CDR1 is LGHDT, CDR2 YNNKEL (reference sequence). The J segment lost 3 bases and the V segment lost 10 bases, leaving 16 bases of the junction unmatched. There are 18 residues in the CDR3. DNA of the CDR3: TGTGCCATCAGTTCGGGACTAGCGGGCCTTAGCTTCTACAATGAGCAGTTCTTC. Translating it yields CAISSGLAGLSFYNEQFF.

The rearrangement joins TRBV4-1 to TRBJ2-7, with D uncertain. Germline V CDR1 and CDR2: MGHRA, YSYEKL. The germline V and J ends were trimmed by 1 base and 2 bases, with 12 bases remaining between them. The CDR3 contains 15 residues. CDR3 sequence: CASSQGLGMTYEQYF. CDR3 nucleotide sequence: TGCGCCAGCAGCCAAGGGCTGGGGATGACCTACGAGCAGTACTTC.

At least ten counts were recorded for this clonotype. The gene calls are TRBV6-2 or TRBV6-3 and TRBJ2-1, with D tentatively TRBD2 (5 bases). Trimming left V 0 bases short and J 9 bases short, with 6 bases between. This CDR3 spans 12 amino acids. Germline lookup yields CDR1 MNHEY and CDR2 SVGEGT. CDR3 bases: TGTGCCAGCAGTTACTCTAGCGTTGAGCAGTTCTTC. Amino acids: CASSYSSVEQFF.

The chain is built from TRBV28 and TRBJ2-7; D ambiguous. The V end lost 6 bases, the J end lost 7 bases, and 22 bases lay between the germline ends. CDR1 is MDHEN, CDR2 SYDVKM, per germline. The CDR3 spans 15 residues. The CDR3 region is CASRLETARPLEQYF. DNA for the CDR3: TGTGCCAGCAGATTAGAGACCGCACGACCCCTGGAGCAGTACTTC. Filled out from reference TRBV28 and TRBJ2-7, the complete variable domain reads DVKVTQSSRYLVKRTGEKVFLECVQDMDHENMFWYRQDPGLGLRLIYFSYDVKMKEKGDIPEGYSVSREKKERFSLILESASTNQTSMYLCASRLETARPLEQYFGPGTRLTVT.

The chain employs TRBV6-5 and TRBJ2-7; D perhaps matches TRBD2 (5 bases). From germline, CDR1 is MNHEY and CDR2 SVGAGI. The ends were cut back, 0 bases at V and 6 bases at J, with 9 bases in the middle. The CDR3 spans 13 residues. The CDR3: CASSYSPGIEQYF. CDR3 in DNA: TGTGCCAGCAGTTACTCGCCGGGGATCGAGCAGTACTTC.

This clonotype was counted only a few times. The chain carries TRBV6-2 or TRBV6-3 and TRBJ2-4; the D gene could be TRBD1 or TRBD2 (5 bases each). Trimming removed 7 bases at V and 3 bases at J, with 16 bases between. This CDR3 is built from 15 residues. From germline, CDR1 is MNHEY and CDR2 SVGEGT. This CDR3 reads CASTSGTLDKNIQYF. In DNA, the CDR3 is TGTGCCAGCACCTCCGGGACCCTGGACAAAAACATTCAGTACTTC.